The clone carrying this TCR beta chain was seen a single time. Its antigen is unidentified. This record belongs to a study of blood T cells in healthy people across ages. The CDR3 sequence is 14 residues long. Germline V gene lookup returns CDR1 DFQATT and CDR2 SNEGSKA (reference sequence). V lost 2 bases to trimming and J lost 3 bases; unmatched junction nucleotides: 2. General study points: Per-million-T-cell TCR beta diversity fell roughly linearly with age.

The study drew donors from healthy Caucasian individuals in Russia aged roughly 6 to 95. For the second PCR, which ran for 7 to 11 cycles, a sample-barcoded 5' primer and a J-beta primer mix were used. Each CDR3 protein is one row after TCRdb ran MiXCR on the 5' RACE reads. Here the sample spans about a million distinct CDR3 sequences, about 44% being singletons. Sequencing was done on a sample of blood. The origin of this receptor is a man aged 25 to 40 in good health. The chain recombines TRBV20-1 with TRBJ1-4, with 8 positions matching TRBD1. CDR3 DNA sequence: TGCAGTGCTAGACAGGGGGCAGCTAATGAAAAACTGTTTTTT. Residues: CSARQGAANEKLFF.